The 23 T cell receptor beta chains below all came from one sample that was sequenced in a study of beta chain features in type 1 diabetes. Study conclusions and caveats: Among patients with Type 1 diabetes, TCRB CDR3s were moderately but significantly shorter in every one of the four CD4+ subsets.

Expressed TCRB transcripts were sequenced after all isolated RNA was converted to cDNA. Sequencing was performed with immunoSEQ multiplex PCR; in TCRdb, only in-frame clones are kept and a portion is missing. The sample has a few hundred thousand clones, roughly 24% seen once. These TCRs are of unknown antigen specificity. The material sequenced was naive CD4+ T cells from blood. Receptors were obtained from a young woman with type 1 diabetes.

The J gene is TRBJ1-1, the V gene TRBV7-9; D may be TRBD1 (5 bases). The CDR3 loop spans 13 amino acids. Germline V gene sequence: CDR1 SEHNR, CDR2 FQNEAQ (reference sequence). Between the trimmed V and J ends, which lost 5 bases and 4 bases, there was a span of 11 bases. The CDR3 spells CASSRRGGTEAFF. The CDR3 DNA reads TGTGCCAGCAGCCGAAGGGGAGGCACTGAAGCTTTCTTT.

V is TRBV7-9 and J is TRBJ2-7; TRBD2 matches at 10 bases. V dropped 3 bases and J dropped 0; count of bases not matched to a gene: 11. Germline V lookup: CDR1 SEHNR, CDR2 FQNEAQ (reference sequence). This CDR3 has 18 amino acids. The CDR3: CASSFPGTSVDSSYEQYF. The CDR3 nucleotides are TGTGCCAGCAGCTTCCCCGGGACTAGCGTTGATAGCTCCTACGAGCAGTACTTC.

In its sample, this clone was seen a few times. J is TRBJ2-3 and V is TRBV29-1; the D is unclear. This CDR3 region has 10 residues. V lost 5 bases to trimming and J lost 9 bases, with 9 bases between them. CDR1 and CDR2 from the germline V gene are SQVTM and ANQGSEA. The CDR3 DNA sequence: TGCAGCGTTCTACTGGAGACGCAGTATTTT. Its translation: CSVLLETQYF.

This clone showed up just a few times. The V and J genes are TRBV6-1 and TRBJ2-2, with 13 bases fitting TRBD2. The V and J ends lost 4 bases and 3 bases, in that order; junction bases with no gene match: 5. This CDR3 has 17 amino acids. Germline lookup yields CDR1 MNHNS and CDR2 SASEGT. The CDR3, as DNA: TGTGCCAGCAGTGTACTGACTAGCGGGAGGTACACCGGGGAGCTGTTTTTT. Protein: CASSVLTSGRYTGELFF.

The gene calls are TRBV5-1 and TRBJ2-1; 13 bases align to TRBD2. The germline V gene has CDR1 SGHRS and CDR2 YFSETQ. There are 16 residues in the CDR3. Losses at the gene ends were 0 bases for V and 8 bases for J; bases not matched to a gene: 5. The CDR3 bases are TGCGCCAGCAGCTTGGACGGGACTAGCGGGATTGATGAGCAGTTCTTC. It translates to CASSLDGTSGIDEQFF.

This clone was seen a few times. The rearrangement joins TRBV2 to TRBJ1-5; no firm D call. CDR1 and CDR2 (germline): SNHLY, FYNNEI. CDR3 length equals 14 residues. V was clipped by 2 bases and J by 3 bases, with 8 bases between them. In DNA form, the CDR3 reads TGTGCCAGCAGTGAAAGCCAACCCAATCAGCCCCAGCATTTT. It encodes CASSESQPNQPQHF. Drawing the rest from reference TRBV2 and TRBJ1-5, the complete variable domain is EPEVTQTPSHQVTQMGQEVILRCVPISNHLYFYWYRQILGQKVEFLVSFYNNEISEKSEIFDDQFSVERPDGSNFTLKIRSTKLEDSAMYFCASSESQPNQPQHFGDGTRLSIL.

V and J are TRBV2 and TRBJ2-1; 8 nucleotides align to TRBD2. J gave up 4 bases and V 7 bases, and 3 bases lay outside the gene matches. The germline V gene has CDR1 SNHLY and CDR2 FYNNEI. This CDR3 region has 13 residues. The DNA of the CDR3 is TGTGCCAGCACTAGCGGGCAATACAATGAGCAGTTCTTC. Translating it yields CASTSGQYNEQFF.

This clone was counted between two and nine times. This chain joins TRBV5-1 and TRBJ2-7; possibly TRBD2 for D (6 bases). Germline V lookup: CDR1 SGHRS, CDR2 YFSETQ. This CDR3 has 13 amino acids. V shed 2 bases and J shed 7 bases, with 13 bases lying between them. The CDR3 spells CASSFGSAGEQYF. CDR3 nucleotide sequence: TGCGCCAGCAGCTTCGGGAGTGCGGGGGAGCAGTACTTC.

This clone came up a few times. In nucleotides, the CDR3 is TGTGCCACCAGCAGAGCCCTAGCATCGAACACTGAAGCTTTCTTT. Encoded protein: CATSRALASNTEAFF. The chain recombines TRBV15 with TRBJ1-1; D unresolved. The CDR3 sequence is 15 residues long. Trimming took 1 base from V and 1 from J, leaving 10 bases between them. Germline V gene sequence: CDR1 LNHNV, CDR2 YYDKDF (reference sequence).

This clone has a handful of counts. V and J are TRBV28 and TRBJ2-5; 9 bases are shared with TRBD1. The CDR3 sequence is 16 residues long. The J segment lost 5 bases and the V segment lost 4 bases, leaving 11 bases of the junction unmatched. Per germline, CDR1 MDHEN and CDR2 SYDVKM. The CDR3 protein is CASSSTPGQGYETQYF. CDR3 coding DNA: TGTGCCAGCAGTTCGACCCCGGGACAGGGTTACGAGACCCAGTACTTC.

V is TRBV11-2 and J is TRBJ2-1; 8 bases match TRBD2. This CDR3 spans 16 amino acids. Germline-derived CDR1 and CDR2 are SGHAT and FQNNGV. The ends lost 4 bases at V and 5 bases at J; junction bases unmatched: 10. Written as DNA, the CDR3 is TGTGCCAGCAGCTCCATAGCGGGAAAGCGGCACAATGAGCAGTTCTTC. Translating gives CASSSIAGKRHNEQFF. The entire variable domain, with the rest obtained from reference TRBV11-2 and TRBJ2-1, is as follows: EAGVAQSPRYKIIEKRQSVAFWCNPISGHATLYWYQQILGQGPKLLIQFQNNGVVDDSQLPKDRFSAERLKGVDSTLKIQPAKLEDSAVYLCASSSIAGKRHNEQFFGPGTRLTVL.

V gene TRBV30 combines with J gene TRBJ1-2; a possible D gene is TRBD1 (6 bases). The V gene lost 7 bases and the J gene lost 6 bases, with 18 bases spanning the gap. The CDR3 loop spans 13 amino acids. The germline CDR1 and CDR2 sequences are GTSNPN and SVGIG (reference sequence). CDR3 region: CASPGRPGDGYTF. The CDR3 DNA reads as TGTGCCTCTCCGGGACGACCAGGGGATGGCTACACCTTC.

This clone was seen only a few times. The rearrangement uses TRBV18 and TRBJ2-7; the D is unclear. The germline V gene has CDR1 KGHSH and CDR2 LQKENI. The germline V and J ends were trimmed by 1 base and 5 bases, with 6 bases remaining between them. This CDR3 is built from 12 residues. The CDR3 nucleotides read TGTGCCAGCTCACCACGAGAGGACGAGCAGTACTTC. It codes for CASSPREDEQYF.

The chain carries TRBV29-1 and TRBJ1-5; 8 bases are a match to TRBD1. CDR1 and CDR2 (germline): SQVTM, ANQGSEA. The V gene end was trimmed by 4 bases and the J gene end by 2 bases; junction bases not matched to a gene: 13. CDR3 length: 17 residues. As DNA, the CDR3 is TGCAGCGTTGCAATGGGGACAGGTATAGGTGGCAATCAGCCCCAGCATTTT. Its translation is CSVAMGTGIGGNQPQHF.

The CDR3 loop reads CAWSAGYGYGYTF. CDR3 coding DNA: TGTGCCTGGAGTGCGGGGTATGGGTATGGCTACACCTTC. V gene TRBV30 combines with J gene TRBJ1-2; D is ambiguous. This CDR3 is built from 13 residues. Trimming stripped 1 base from V and 5 bases from J, with 11 bases between. In germline, CDR1 is GTSNPN, CDR2 SVGIG (reference sequence).

This chain links TRBV18 with TRBJ2-5, with D tentatively TRBD2 (5 bases). Trimming cost V 3 bases and J 1 base, with 9 bases left between them. The CDR3 is made up of 14 amino acids. CDR1 is KGHSH and CDR2 is LQKENI in the germline V gene. CDR3 sequence: CASSPTGIQETQYF. The DNA for the CDR3 is TGTGCCAGCTCACCGACGGGAATCCAAGAGACCCAGTACTTC.

The chain joins TRBV5-1 to TRBJ2-1; TRBD2 matches 9 bases. In germline, CDR1 is SGHRS, CDR2 YFSETQ. This CDR3 is 17 amino acids long. V lost 0 bases and J lost 3; bases outside the gene matches: 7. The CDR3 nucleotides are TGCGCCAGCAGCTTGGCCCTGGCTAGCGGGGACTACAATGAGCAGTTCTTC. It codes for CASSLALASGDYNEQFF. The variable domain in full, with the rest retrieved from reference TRBV5-1 and TRBJ2-1, is KAGVTQTPRYLIKTRGQQVTLSCSPISGHRSVSWYQQTPGQGLQFLFEYFSETQRNKGNFPGRFSGRQFSNSRSEMNVSTLELGDSALYLCASSLALASGDYNEQFFGPGTRLTVL.

The sample holds a few counts of this clone. The chain employs TRBV28 and TRBJ1-5; D perhaps matches TRBD1 (6 bases). Germline CDR1 is MDHEN and CDR2 is SYDVKM. This CDR3 region has 15 residues. Trimming took off 7 bases at V and 1 base at J, with 14 bases between the two ends. The DNA of the CDR3 is TGTGCCAGCATCCAAGACAGGTCAAGCAATCAGCCCCAGCATTTT. This gives the protein CASIQDRSSNQPQHF.

This clone came up a few times. The J gene is TRBJ2-5, the V gene TRBV5-1; TRBD1 matches at 8 bases. This CDR3 has 14 amino acids. Unmatched junction bases numbered 5, after V lost 2 bases and J lost 5 bases. Looked up from germline, CDR1 is SGHRS and CDR2 is YFSETQ. Written as DNA, the CDR3 is TGCGCCAGCAGCTTAAAGGACAGGGCTGAGACCCAGTACTTC. This encodes CASSLKDRAETQYF.

This clone showed up just a few times. The rearrangement links TRBV7-9 to TRBJ2-1; D is undetermined. There are 14 residues in the CDR3. Germline V lookup: CDR1 SEHNR, CDR2 FQNEAQ (reference sequence). V lost 0 bases and J 4 bases, leaving 7 bases between the germline ends. Written as DNA, the CDR3 is TGTGCCAGCAGCTTAGCGCCCGGGTACAATGAGCAGTTCTTC. Its protein product is CASSLAPGYNEQFF. Supplemented by reference TRBV7-9 and TRBJ2-1, the full variable domain reads DTGVSQNPRHKITKRGQNVTFRCDPISEHNRLYWYRQTLGQGPEFLTYFQNEAQLEKSRLLSDRFSAERPKGSFSTLEIQRTEQGDSAMYLCASSLAPGYNEQFFGPGTRLTVL.

The chain is built from TRBV7-3 and TRBJ1-1, with D perhaps TRBD1 (6 bases). Trimming shortened V by 5 bases and J by 4 bases, and 11 bases separated the two germline ends. This CDR3 has 13 amino acids. The germline V gene has CDR1 SGHTA and CDR2 FQGTGA. CDR3 residues: CASSQGGGTEAFF. CDR3 sequence (DNA): TGTGCCAGCAGCCAAGGGGGGGGCACTGAAGCTTTCTTT.

This clone was observed a few times. This CDR3 reads CASSLRGVNTEAFF. As DNA, the CDR3 is TGCGCCAGCAGCTTGCGGGGGGTGAACACTGAAGCTTTCTTT. This chain joins TRBV5-1 and TRBJ1-1; maybe TRBD1 (5 bases). The germline V and J ends were trimmed by 1 base and 0 bases, with 7 bases remaining between them. CDR1 SGHRS and CDR2 YFSETQ come from the germline V gene. CDR3 length: 14 amino acids.

V and J are TRBV6-5 and TRBJ1-1; possible D gene TRBD1, 6 bases. The germline V gene has CDR1 MNHEY and CDR2 SVGAGI. Trimming removed 2 bases from V and 4 bases from J, with 14 bases in between. The CDR3 is 15 amino acids. The CDR3 sequence is CASSYVGRGGTEAFF. DNA for the CDR3: TGTGCCAGCAGTTACGTGGGCAGGGGCGGCACTGAAGCTTTCTTT.